This T cell receptor (beta chain) was sequenced during a study of shared clonotypes between healthy human individuals. The V gene's germline CDR1 is SGHDN and CDR2 FVKESK. V was shortened by 1 base and J by 3 bases, with 3 bases between the two germline ends. The CDR3 consists of 13 residues. As to this clone: Its target is not known.

Overall study findings and caveats: Among several donors, about 5% of naive CD4 clonotypes were found in common. Clonotypes shared by all four sorted-subset donors had higher generation probabilities than non-shared clonotypes.

The table came from immunoSEQ multiplex PCR; TCRdb's copy has only in-frame clones and leaves some out. Found here are approximately 350,000 clones, 96% of them singletons; the top ten hold 0.32%. The receptor comes from a man aged 25 to 40 in good health. The source material was memory CD8+ T cells sorted from blood. Subset noted: CD45RO+ cells pooled with CCR7-negative TemRA cells. V and J are TRBV14 and TRBJ2-2, with no clear D. CDR3 bases: TGTGCCAGCAGCCAAGTGTACACCGGGGAGCTGTTTTTT. Translating gives CASSQVYTGELFF.